Listed here are 8 T cell receptor beta chains from one sample, sequenced in a study of blood T cells in healthy people across ages. A sample-barcoded 5' primer and a J-beta primer mix were used in a second PCR of about 7 to 12 cycles. From the 5' RACE reads, TCRdb called clonotypes with MiXCR, one entry per CDR3 protein. The sample holds roughly 680,000 distinct CDR3 sequences, over 40% seen once. Sequencing input: blood. The receptors stem from a woman aged 80 or over in good health.

The CDR3 DNA follows: TGCAGCTCGGCGAGGACTCGCGCCAATGAGCAGTTCTTC. Amino acid sequence: CSSARTRANEQFF. The V and J genes are TRBV29-1 and TRBJ2-1; D possibly corresponds to TRBD2 (5 bases). The CDR3 sequence is 13 residues long. Trimming stripped 8 bases from V and 6 bases from J, with 17 bases between. The germline CDR1 and CDR2 sequences are SQVTM and ANQGSEA.

The V call is TRBV7-2, the J call TRBJ2-1, with D perhaps TRBD2 (5 bases). The CDR3 covers 15 residues. Germline loops: CDR1 SGHTA, CDR2 FQGNSA. Trimming took 1 base from V and 1 from J, leaving 8 bases between them. In DNA form, the CDR3 reads TGTGCCAGCAGCTTAGTGGAGGATTCCTACAATGAGCAGTTCTTC. Translation gives CASSLVEDSYNEQFF.

CDR3 coding DNA: TGTGCCAGCAGTGAAGCGAGTGGGACCCAGTACTTC. This sequence encodes CASSEASGTQYF. The chain has TRBV2 and TRBJ2-5, with D hard to call. This CDR3 is 12 amino acids long. Germline V CDR1 and CDR2: SNHLY, FYNNEI. Trimming took off 0 bases at V and 7 bases at J, with 6 bases between the two ends.

The V and J genes are TRBV27 and TRBJ2-7; D not certain. The length of the CDR3 is 15 residues. CDR1 and CDR2 (germline): MNHEY, SMNVEV (reference sequence). Trimming left V 8 bases short and J 0 bases short, with 17 bases between. The CDR3 coding sequence is TGTGCCAGCCTTCGATTCGGGTCGAGCTCCTACGAGCAGTACTTC. The encoded protein is CASLRFGSSSYEQYF.

This chain connects TRBV20-1 to TRBJ2-1, with TRBD2 matching over 11 bases. In germline, CDR1 is DFQATT, CDR2 SNEGSKA (reference sequence). The CDR3 sequence is 14 residues long. With 7 bases clipped from V and 2 bases from J, the junction kept 4 bases outside the gene matches. This CDR3 is CSVLAGETYNEQFF. In DNA form, the CDR3 reads TGCAGTGTACTAGCGGGGGAAACCTACAATGAGCAGTTCTTC.

This clonotype was seen a handful of times. The CDR3 coding sequence is TGTGCCAGCTCACCACGACAGGGCGCAGACACCGGGGAGCTGTTTTTT. It specifies CASSPRQGADTGELFF. The chain links TRBV18 to TRBJ2-2; 7 bases match TRBD1. Trimming removed 1 base from V and 3 bases from J; junction bases left unmatched: 5. Germline V CDR1 and CDR2: KGHSH, LQKENI. This CDR3 has 16 amino acids.

This clonotype was seen at least ten times. This may be a read error, as it is one base from a much larger clone. V usage is TRBV6-6 and J usage is TRBJ2-5, with 7 bases fitting TRBD2. CDR1 MNHNY and CDR2 SVGAGI come from the germline V gene (reference sequence). Trimming cost V 2 bases and J 5 bases; bases outside gene matches: 8. This CDR3 is 15 amino acids long. The CDR3 spells CASSYDRAGLETQYF. The CDR3 DNA is TGTGCCAGCAGTTACGATCGAGCGGGGCTTGAGACCCAGTACTTC.

In its sample, this clonotype was seen many times. CDR3 loop: CASTGTALLRRADTQYF. CDR3 DNA: TGTGCCAGTACCGGGACAGCCTTACTACGCCGGGCAGATACGCAGTATTTT. The chain carries TRBV2 and TRBJ2-3, with TRBD1 matching over 7 bases. Trimming took 9 bases from V and 4 from J; bases not matched to a gene: 19. CDR1 SNHLY and CDR2 FYNNEI come from the germline V gene. This CDR3 is 17 amino acids long.